The rows below give T cell receptor beta chains drawn from one sample of a study of cytomegalovirus exposure and HLA in healthy donors. TCRdb keeps only in-frame clones here, not all; method: immunoSEQ multiplex PCR. The sample includes 110,000 to 150,000 clones, 94% of them seen just once. The sequencing sample was made of PBMCs. The receptor set was obtained from a man aged 18 to 29 in good health and CMV-seropositive. Both conserved end residues are part of each CDR3. Each record gives: D gene, J gene, clone size, V gene, CDR3 DNA, CDR3 protein. The D gene is left open where the match is weak. Clone size is given for some rows only: seen once, a few or many times, or a class if the clone is expanded.

D: NA; J: TRBJ2-7; size: NA; V: TRBV19; DNA: TGTGCCAGTGGGGCGCAGCTAACCTACGAGCAGTACTTC; CDR3: CASGAQLTYEQYF
D: NA; J: TRBJ1-4; size: NA; V: TRBV2; DNA: TGTGCCAGCAGTGAAGTGGGGGGGTGGGAAAAACTGTTTTTT; CDR3: CASSEVGGWEKLFF
D: NA; J: TRBJ2-3; size: NA; V: TRBV5-1; DNA: TGCGCCAGCAGCTTAGGGGGAAAGGGAGATACGCAGTATTTT; CDR3: CASSLGGKGDTQYF
D: TRBD2; J: TRBJ2-5; size: NA; V: TRBV9; DNA: TGTGCCAGCAGCCCTACGAGCGGGACGGGGGAGACCCAGTACTTC; CDR3: CASSPTSGTGETQYF
D: NA; J: TRBJ2-7; size: NA; V: TRBV13; DNA: TGTGCCAGCAGAGGGGTGGGGGAGCAGTACTTC; CDR3: CASRGVGEQYF
D: TRBD1; J: TRBJ1-6; size: NA; V: TRBV5-1; DNA: TGCGCCAGCAGCCGTATTCAGGGGGCTGATTCACCCCTCCACTTT; CDR3: CASSRIQGADSPLHF
D: TRBD2; J: TRBJ2-1; size: NA; V: TRBV30; DNA: TGTGCCTGGAGTGCCGCTAGCGGGAGTTACAATGAGCAGTTCTTC; CDR3: CAWSAASGSYNEQFF
D: TRBD2; J: TRBJ2-1; size: NA; V: TRBV30; DNA: TGTGCCTGGAAGGCTAGCGGGCACCATGAGCAGTTCTTC; CDR3: CAWKASGHHEQFF
D: TRBD2; J: TRBJ2-1; size: NA; V: TRBV5-1; DNA: TGCGCCAGCAGCTCACTAGCGGAGTCCTACAATGAGCAGTTCTTC; CDR3: CASSSLAESYNEQFF
D: NA; J: TRBJ2-1; size: NA; V: TRBV9; DNA: TGTGCCAGCAGCTCCCGGGCGGGCGGGGAGCAGTTCTTC; CDR3: CASSSRAGGEQFF
D: NA; J: TRBJ1-1; size: NA; V: TRBV7-9; DNA: TGTGCCAGCAGCTTTGGTCAGGTGAATTCTGAAGCTTTCTTT; CDR3: CASSFGQVNSEAFF
D: TRBD1; J: TRBJ2-1; size: NA; V: TRBV6-1; DNA: TGTGCCAGCAGAGCAAGGGACAGGGGAAATGAGCAGTTCTTC; CDR3: CASRARDRGNEQFF
D: TRBD2; J: TRBJ2-1; size: NA; V: TRBV28; DNA: TGTGCCAGCAGAAAAGCGGGAGTGTCCTACAATGAGCAGTTCTTC; CDR3: CASRKAGVSYNEQFF
D: NA; J: TRBJ1-1; size: NA; V: TRBV6-1; DNA: TGTGCCAGCAGTACAGGGACGAACACTGAAGCTTTCTTT; CDR3: CASSTGTNTEAFF
D: TRBD2; J: TRBJ2-1; size: NA; V: TRBV14; DNA: TGTGCCAGCAGCCAAGAGGACCTATGGACTAGTTTTACGTCCAATGAGCAGTTCTTC; CDR3: CASSQEDLWTSFTSNEQFF
D: TRBD1; J: TRBJ2-6; size: NA; V: TRBV10-2; DNA: TGCGCCAGCAGATCGGGACAGGGGGCAGACGCTGGGGCCAACGTCCTGACTTTC; CDR3: CASRSGQGADAGANVLTF
D: TRBD2; J: TRBJ2-5; size: NA; V: TRBV7-6; DNA: TGTGCCAGCAGCCGAACGCCCAGCGGGGGCCAAGAGACCCAGTACTTC; CDR3: CASSRTPSGGQETQYF
D: TRBD1; J: TRBJ2-7; size: NA; V: TRBV28; DNA: TGTGCCAGCAAAATTGGGACAGGAAGCTACGAGCAGTACTTC; CDR3: CASKIGTGSYEQYF
D: TRBD1; J: TRBJ2-3; size: NA; V: TRBV27; DNA: TGTGCCAGCAGACCCCGGACAGGAGATACGCAGTATTTT; CDR3: CASRPRTGDTQYF
D: TRBD2; J: TRBJ2-1; size: NA; V: TRBV4-1; DNA: TGCGCCAGCAGCCAACCTAGACCACTAGCGGGAAGGGACAATGAGCAGTTCTTC; CDR3: CASSQPRPLAGRDNEQFF
D: NA; J: TRBJ1-1; size: NA; V: TRBV11-2; DNA: TGTGCCAGCAGCTTAGAGAGGACTGAAGCTTTCTTT; CDR3: CASSLERTEAFF
D: NA; J: TRBJ2-1; size: many; V: TRBV29-1; DNA: TGCAGCGTTGAAGATCCGGGACTCAGCTCCTACAATGAGCAGTTCTTC; CDR3: CSVEDPGLSSYNEQFF
D: NA; J: TRBJ2-1; size: NA; V: TRBV5-1; DNA: TGCGCCAGCAGCTTGACTAGCCCGACTTACAATGAGCAGTTCTTC; CDR3: CASSLTSPTYNEQFF
D: NA; J: TRBJ1-1; size: NA; V: TRBV20-1; DNA: TGCAGTGGGCGGCTGAACACTGAAGCTTTCTTT; CDR3: CSGRLNTEAFF
D: TRBD1; J: TRBJ2-2; size: NA; V: TRBV2; DNA: TGTGCCAGCGGGTTACCGACAGGGGGCGCCCCAGGCACCGGGGAGCTGTTTTTT; CDR3: CASGLPTGGAPGTGELFF
D: NA; J: TRBJ2-4; size: NA; V: TRBV7-8; DNA: TGTGCCAGCAGCATACAGCCACTCGGGACTGCTATATCCAAAAACATTCAGTACTTC; CDR3: CASSIQPLGTAISKNIQYF
D: TRBD2; J: TRBJ2-7; size: once; V: TRBV5-1; DNA: TGCGCCAGCAGCCTGGGGACTAGCGGGACCTACGAGCAGTACTTC; CDR3: CASSLGTSGTYEQYF
D: TRBD1; J: TRBJ1-5; size: NA; V: TRBV28; DNA: TGTGCCAGCAGCCTACCGGGACAGAGGCATTTT; CDR3: CASSLPGQRHF
D: NA; J: TRBJ2-7; size: NA; V: TRBV15; DNA: TGTGCCACCAGCCTCGGGCGGGGCTACGAGCAGTACTTC; CDR3: CATSLGRGYEQYF
D: TRBD1; J: TRBJ1-6; size: NA; V: TRBV5-6; DNA: TGTGCCAGCAGCTTGGACAGGGGAAAGGATAATTCACCCCTCCACTTT; CDR3: CASSLDRGKDNSPLHF
D: TRBD1; J: TRBJ1-5; size: once; V: TRBV19; DNA: TGTGCCAGTAGTCCAGGGGGTTTTAATCAGCCCCAGCATTTT; CDR3: CASSPGGFNQPQHF
D: TRBD2; J: TRBJ2-2; size: NA; V: TRBV7-9; DNA: TGTGCCAGCAGAACCGGGACTAGCGGAGAGAGGCTGTTTTTT; CDR3: CASRTGTSGERLFF
D: TRBD2; J: TRBJ2-1; size: NA; V: TRBV15; DNA: TGTGCCACCAGTGGTTTCGGCCTAGCGGGAGCATACTCCTACAATGAGCAGTTCTTC; CDR3: CATSGFGLAGAYSYNEQFF
D: NA; J: TRBJ1-2; size: NA; V: TRBV25-1; DNA: TGTGCCAGCAGTGAGTCCGGGACTGCTTCTTATGGCTACACCTTC; CDR3: CASSESGTASYGYTF
D: NA; J: TRBJ2-5; size: NA; V: TRBV28; DNA: TGTGCCAGCAGCCCTCGGGCGGGCTCTTGGGAAGAGACCCAGTACTTC; CDR3: CASSPRAGSWEETQYF
D: NA; J: TRBJ1-6; size: NA; V: TRBV28; DNA: TGTGCCAGCAGAACCGGGACAAATAATTCACCCCTCCACTTT; CDR3: CASRTGTNNSPLHF
D: NA; J: TRBJ2-7; size: NA; V: TRBV11-2; DNA: TGTGCCAGCAGCTCCCGCGGGACAGACTACGAGCAGTACTTC; CDR3: CASSSRGTDYEQYF
D: NA; J: TRBJ2-2; size: NA; V: TRBV5-1; DNA: TGCGCCAGCAGCCCGGGACACGCCGGGGAGCTGTTTTTT; CDR3: CASSPGHAGELFF